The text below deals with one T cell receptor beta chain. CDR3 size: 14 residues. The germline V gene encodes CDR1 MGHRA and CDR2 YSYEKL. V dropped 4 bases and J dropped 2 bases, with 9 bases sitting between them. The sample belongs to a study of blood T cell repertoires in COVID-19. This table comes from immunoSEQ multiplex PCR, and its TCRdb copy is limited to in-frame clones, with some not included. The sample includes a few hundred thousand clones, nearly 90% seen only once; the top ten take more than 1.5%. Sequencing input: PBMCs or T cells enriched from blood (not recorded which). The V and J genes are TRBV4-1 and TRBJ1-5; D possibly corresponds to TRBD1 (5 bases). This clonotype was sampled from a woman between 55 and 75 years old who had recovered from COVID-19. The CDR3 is CASSPGGGNQPQHF. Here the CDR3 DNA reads TGCGCCAGCAGCCCTGGGGGGGGCAATCAGCCCCAGCATTTT.